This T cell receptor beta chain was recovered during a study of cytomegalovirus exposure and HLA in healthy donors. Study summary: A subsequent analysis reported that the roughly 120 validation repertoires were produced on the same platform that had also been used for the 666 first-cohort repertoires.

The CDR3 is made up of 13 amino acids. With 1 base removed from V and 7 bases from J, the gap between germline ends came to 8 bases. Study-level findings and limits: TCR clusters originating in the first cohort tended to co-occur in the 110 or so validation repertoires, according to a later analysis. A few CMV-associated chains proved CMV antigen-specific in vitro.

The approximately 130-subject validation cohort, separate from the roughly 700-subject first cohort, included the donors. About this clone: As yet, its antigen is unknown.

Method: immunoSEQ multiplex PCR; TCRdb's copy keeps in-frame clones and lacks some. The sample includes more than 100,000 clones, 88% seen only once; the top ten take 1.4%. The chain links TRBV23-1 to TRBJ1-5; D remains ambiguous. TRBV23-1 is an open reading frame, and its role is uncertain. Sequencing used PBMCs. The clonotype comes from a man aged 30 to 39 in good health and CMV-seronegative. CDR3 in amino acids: CASSQCDHQPQHF. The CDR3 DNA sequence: TGCGCCAGCAGTCAATGCGATCACCAGCCCCAGCATTTT.